This T cell receptor beta chain was sequenced during a study of blood T cells in healthy people across ages. As for this clonotype: Germline is not matched at one junction end, which may reflect a read error.

A second PCR of 7 to 11 cycles used a sample-barcoded 5' primer and a J-beta primer mix. In TCRdb, the 5' RACE reads were re-called with MiXCR into one record per CDR3 protein. Among about 930,000 distinct CDR3 sequences, about 28% were seen once, and the ten largest hold around 9.6%. The germline V gene encodes CDR1 ENHRY and CDR2 SYGVKD. The CDR3 extends over 13 amino acids. The people who gave samples were healthy Caucasians from Russia, aged roughly 6 to 100. Investigators took about 10 milliliters of peripheral blood from every donor. These records were also assigned to another study, of T cells of mothers and their children.

Input material: blood. This sequence was found in a middle-aged woman in good health. The chain has TRBV10-3 and TRBJ2-5; D not resolved. The CDR3 loop reads CAVSDPVQETQYF. CDR3 DNA: TGTGCCGTCAGTGACCCCGTACAAGAGACCCAGTACTTC.